The present T cell receptor beta chain was sequenced within a study of T cell responses to AZD1222 COVID-19 vaccine. The method was immunoSEQ multiplex PCR; TCRdb's version includes in-frame clones alone and lacks a portion of them. Among 200,000 or so clones listed, about 94% were seen once. Germline V gives CDR1 WNHNN, CDR2 SYGVQD (reference sequence). The CDR3 extends over 12 amino acids. V lost 7 bases and J 8 bases, leaving 12 bases between the germline ends. The receptor comes from an adult in good health. The V gene is TRBV10-1, the J gene TRBJ2-1; possibly TRBD1 for D (5 bases). The starting material was peripheral blood, obtained on day 0 of AZD1222 vaccination. This chain's CDR3 is CASKRGQDEQFF. In DNA form, the CDR3 reads TGCGCCAGCAAAAGGGGTCAGGATGAGCAGTTCTTC.